This T cell receptor beta chain was sequenced during a study of T cell responses to AZD1222 COVID-19 vaccine. Remarks on this clone: Its antigen is not known.

Findings and limits, study-wide: Unmutated variant regions are reportedly the target of nearly half of TCRs that are spike-specific. Possibly, clonal diversity was underestimated; donors were largely white British and included more females. The study found Spike-specific TCR breadth and depth rose after two AZD1222 doses. Dominant at 160-218 and 743-854, vaccine-associated CD4 TCRs also spanned spike.

Sequenced by immunoSEQ multiplex PCR; TCRdb stores in-frame clones only, minus some. The data contain around 170,000 clones, approximately 90% of them singletons. Germline V CDR1 and CDR2: GTSNPN, SVGIG (reference sequence). The CDR3 consists of 15 residues. Trimming took 2 bases from V and 0 from J, leaving 11 bases between them. The rearrangement links TRBV30 to TRBJ1-3, with D maybe TRBD1 (6 bases). The specimen comprised peripheral blood, sampled on day 0 of AZD1222 vaccination. The sequence came from an adult in good health. CDR3 protein: CAWSPQGYSGNTIYF. The CDR3 nucleotides are TGTGCCTGGAGTCCACAGGGATACTCTGGAAACACCATATATTTT.